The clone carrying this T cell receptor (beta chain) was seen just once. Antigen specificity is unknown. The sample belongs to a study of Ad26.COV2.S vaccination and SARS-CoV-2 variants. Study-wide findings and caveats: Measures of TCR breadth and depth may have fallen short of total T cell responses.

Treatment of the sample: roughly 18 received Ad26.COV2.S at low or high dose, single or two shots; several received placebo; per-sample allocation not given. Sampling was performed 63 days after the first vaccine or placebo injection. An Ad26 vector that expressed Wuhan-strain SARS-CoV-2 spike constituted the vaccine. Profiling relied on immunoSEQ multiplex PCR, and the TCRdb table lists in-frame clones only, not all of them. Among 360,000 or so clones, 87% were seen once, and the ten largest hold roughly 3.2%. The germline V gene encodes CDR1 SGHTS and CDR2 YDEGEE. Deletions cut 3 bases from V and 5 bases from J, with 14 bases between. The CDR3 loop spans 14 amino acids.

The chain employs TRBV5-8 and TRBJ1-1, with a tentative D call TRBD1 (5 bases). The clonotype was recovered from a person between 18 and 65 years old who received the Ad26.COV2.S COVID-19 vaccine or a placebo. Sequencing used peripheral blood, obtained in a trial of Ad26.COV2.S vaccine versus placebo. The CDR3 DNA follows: TGTGCCAGCAGCTCCGGGGGTGGGTGGACTGAAGCTTTCTTT. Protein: CASSSGGGWTEAFF.